The clone carrying this TCR beta chain was observed at least ten times. Its antigen is currently unknown. The TCR beta cDNA libraries carried unique molecular identifiers. Using its own MiXCR run on the PCR reads, TCRdb lists one record per CDR3 protein. This sample yields fewer than 850,000 distinct CDR3 sequences, of which less than 35% are seen a single time; around 0.6% belongs to the top ten. This entry is derived from a study of post-analysis software for immune sequencing data. The germline V gene encodes CDR1 SGHTA and CDR2 FQGNSA. V gave up 1 base and J gave up 6 bases; unmatched junction bases: 5. CDR3 size: 15 residues. Study outcomes and limitations: When patients were compared with controls, about five TRBV segments were more frequent, TRBV5-6, TRBV5-1 and TRBV20-1 among them.

The rearrangement uses TRBV7-2 and TRBJ2-1, with 8 nucleotides matching TRBD2. This TCR came from a girl aged 10-17 years with multiple sclerosis. Material for sequencing was blood. The CDR3 spells CASSLDSGITNEQFF. The CDR3 DNA reads TGTGCCAGCAGCTTAGATAGCGGGATAACCAATGAGCAGTTCTTC.